This T cell receptor beta chain was obtained from a study of T-cell reconstitution after alpha-beta-depleted transplantation in children. Broader study findings: Recipient T cells and thymic progenitors that survived gave rise to the high TCRbeta diversity observed at day 60 in some patients. When one year had passed after transplant, most T-cell counts and diversity came from newly produced T cells. Expanded graft clones, several hundred of them, were reportedly the source of alpha-beta T cells about two months after transplant.

This clonotype was observed a few times. The antigen remains unidentified. The authors prepared the TCRbeta library with unique molecular identifiers. From the PCR reads, TCRdb called clonotypes with MiXCR, one entry per CDR3 protein. The data contain approximately 520,000 distinct CDR3 sequences, 11% of them singletons. The receptor's source is a female patient aged 2-15 years who had a stem cell transplant for aplastic anemia, so the T cells may come from the graft donor. The source material was PBMCs, mostly from graft donor cells, sampled 180 days after TCRalphabeta/CD19-depleted stem cell transplant.

CDR3 amino acids: CASSEGSRESYEQYF. As DNA, the CDR3 is TGTGCCAGCAGCGAAGGCTCCAGGGAATCCTACGAGCAGTACTTC. The chain carries TRBV9 and TRBJ2-7; the D gene is possibly TRBD1 (5 bases). Germline CDR1 reads SGDLS; CDR2 reads YYNGEE. The V end was cut by 3 bases, the J end by 1 base, with 14 bases between. CDR3 length equals 15 residues.